This TCR beta chain was captured in a study of OX40 agonist ivuxolimab in advanced cancers. Study in general: Ivuxolimab is an agonistic anti-OX40 (CD134) antibody, and patients were treated with it. Points from the study as a whole: CD8+ T cells (on average) carried more expanded clones than CD4+ T cells. Expanded peripheral T cell antigen specificity was not determined.

A remark on this clone: The antigen remains unidentified.

Autoimmune disease history or systemic immunosuppression barred patients. Assay: immunoSEQ multiplex PCR; the TCRdb copy retains only in-frame clones and omits some. This table has approximately 90,000 clones, approximately 90% appearing once. The V and J ends lost 5 bases and 5 bases, in that order; junction bases with no gene match: 6. Germline lookup yields CDR1 MGHDK and CDR2 SYGVNS. This CDR3 contains 14 residues. This TCR derives from an adult with an advanced solid tumor such as melanoma, head and neck, liver or kidney cancer. The chain carries TRBV25-1 and TRBJ1-2, with 9 bases lining up with TRBD1. This specimen consisted of CD4+ or CD8+ T cells sorted from blood, obtained in a trial of the OX40 agonist ivuxolimab. The CDR3 DNA follows: TGTGCCAGCAGTTACCGGGACAGGGATTATGGCTACACCTTC. It translates to CASSYRDRDYGYTF.